This TCR beta chain was sequenced during a study of blood T cell repertoires in COVID-19. Study overall: Samples taken during acute and convalescent COVID-19 were collected in the United States, Italy and Spain. In each case, the material was cDNA or gDNA derived from T cells, B-cell-depleted T cells, or PBMCs.

After removal of 3 bases from V and 3 bases from J, the junction contained 10 bases not matched to a gene. CDR1 and CDR2 from the germline V gene are MDHEN and SYDVKM. This CDR3 is 16 amino acids long. Methods used by the authors: Amplifying reference gene primers gave estimates of nucleated cell counts. The method was immunoSEQ multiplex PCR; TCRdb's version includes in-frame clones alone and lacks a portion of them. V, J and clone size are those of that table, while D and trimming were read from the DNA. The sample carries under 70,000 clones, roughly 87% recorded once. The chain combines TRBV28 with TRBJ2-7; TRBD1 matches at 8 bases. This clonotype originated in a woman between 18 and 29 years old with acute or convalescent COVID-19. The sequenced material came from peripheral blood. The DNA for the CDR3 is TGTGCCAGCAGTTTCATCAGGGGGCCTTTGGGCTACGAGCAGTACTTC. This encodes CASSFIRGPLGYEQYF.